These T cell receptor beta chains were read from a single sample in a study of blood T cell repertoires in COVID-19. The assay was immunoSEQ multiplex PCR, and TCRdb's table has in-frame clones only and misses some. The repertoire holds under 200,000 clones, with under 90% as singletons. Sequenced sample: PBMCs or T cells enriched from blood (not recorded which). The source is a man aged 55 to 70 who had recovered from COVID-19. Each CDR3 is given with its conserved first and last residue. A D gene is named only where the DNA matches it firmly. Not every row has a clone size; where given, it reads once, few, many or a size class.

V gene	CDR3 length	D gene	clone size	J gene	CDR3 DNA	CDR3 protein
TRBV7-8	15	TRBD1	-	TRBJ2-3	TGTGCCAGCAGCTCAGGACAGGTCCCACTAGATACGCAGTATTTT	CASSSGQVPLDTQYF
TRBV28	16	TRBD1	-	TRBJ2-3	TGTGCCAGCAGCCTCCGACAGGGGAGAGGTCCAGATACGCAGTATTTT	CASSLRQGRGPDTQYF
TRBV27	15	-	once	TRBJ1-2	TGTGCCAGCAGCCGAGGGAATGGAGCACACTATGGCTACACCTTC	CASSRGNGAHYGYTF
TRBV5-5	14	-	-	TRBJ2-7	TGTGCCAGCAGCTTTAGAACAGAATCCTACGAGCAGTACTTC	CASSFRTESYEQYF
TRBV18	16	-	-	TRBJ2-6	TGTGCCAGCTCGCCTCTGCGGGTGTCTGGGGCCAACGTCCTGACTTTC	CASSPLRVSGANVLTF
TRBV20-1	17	TRBD2	-	TRBJ2-1	TGCAGTGCTAGTCAACGGACTAGCGGGGGTTCCTACAATGAGCAGTTCTTC	CSASQRTSGGSYNEQFF
TRBV2	12	-	-	TRBJ2-3	TGTGCCAGCAGAGACCCGAGGGATACGCAGTATTTT	CASRDPRDTQYF
TRBV6-5	16	TRBD2	-	TRBJ2-5	TGTGCCAGCAGTTCGCAGCGGGGGGGGGTCCAAGAGACCCAGTACTTC	CASSSQRGGVQETQYF
TRBV28	13	TRBD1	few	TRBJ1-2	TGTGCCAGCAGTTTTGGGACAGCCTATGGCTACACCTTC	CASSFGTAYGYTF
TRBV27	19	TRBD1	-	TRBJ2-6	TGTGCCAGCACTCCGCTGGGTGCGGGACAGGTAGGTGGGGCCAACGTCCTGACTTTC	CASTPLGAGQVGGANVLTF
TRBV5-4	15	TRBD1	-	TRBJ1-2	TGTGCCAGCAGCGCGGGGACAGGGAATAACTATGGCTACACCTTC	CASSAGTGNNYGYTF
TRBV6-5	16	TRBD1	-	TRBJ1-1	TGTGCCAGCAGTTACCACGGACAGGGGGGATACACTGAAGCTTTCTTT	CASSYHGQGGYTEAFF
TRBV7-9	18	-	-	TRBJ1-2	TGTGCCAGCAGCTCCCGTGGGGGGGCGAAGTCGGTGGACTATGGCTACACCTTC	CASSSRGGAKSVDYGYTF
TRBV11-3	14	-	once	TRBJ2-5	TGTGCCAGCAGCTCTAGGGACAACCAAGAGACCCAGTACTTC	CASSSRDNQETQYF
TRBV18	15	-	-	TRBJ2-7	TGTGCCAGCTCACCACCGCAGGATGGAACCTACGAGCAGTACTTC	CASSPPQDGTYEQYF
TRBV28	18	TRBD2	few	TRBJ2-7	TGTGCCAGCAGTCCCATGCCCCTACTAGCGGAGCCACACTACGAGCAGTACTTC	CASSPMPLLAEPHYEQYF
TRBV7-3	15	-	-	TRBJ2-5	TGTGCCAGCAGCTTACTCCCGGGAAATGTAGAGACCCAGTACTTC	CASSLLPGNVETQYF
TRBV27	18	TRBD1	-	TRBJ2-4	TGTGCCAGCAGTTCAACGGGCACAGGGGGCATTTCCAAAAACATTCAGTACTTC	CASSSTGTGGISKNIQYF
TRBV5-1	16	TRBD1	-	TRBJ2-7	TGCGCCAGCAGCTTGGTTGGGACAGGGGGCTTCTACGAGCAGTACTTC	CASSLVGTGGFYEQYF
TRBV14	15	-	-	TRBJ2-3	TGTGCCAGCAGCCAAGATCGGAGCGTCGCAGATACGCAGTATTTT	CASSQDRSVADTQYF
TRBV12-3/TRBV12-4	13	-	-	TRBJ2-2	TGTGCCAGCAGTTTACGCAGGGGCGGGGAGCTGTTTTTT	CASSLRRGGELFF
TRBV3-1/TRBV3-2	13	-	-	TRBJ1-1	TGTGCCAGCAGCCGGGAGGGGTACACTGAAGCTTTCTTT	CASSREGYTEAFF
TRBV2	14	-	once	TRBJ1-2	TGTGCCAGCACCCCGGGGAGGGCAGACTATGGCTACACCTTC	CASTPGRADYGYTF
TRBV19	19	TRBD1	-	TRBJ1-6	TGTGCCAGTAGTATAGATGGACGGACAGGGGCCCACTATAATTCACCCCTCCACTTT	CASSIDGRTGAHYNSPLHF
TRBV11-2	14	TRBD1	-	TRBJ1-6	TGTGCCAGCAGAAAGACAGGGGCGCGGTCACCCCTCCACTTT	CASRKTGARSPLHF
TRBV19	15	-	-	TRBJ1-3	TGTGCCAGTAGTCGACAGTCTAACTCTGGAAACACCATATATTTT	CASSRQSNSGNTIYF
TRBV6-2/TRBV6-3	15	-	-	TRBJ2-7	TGTGCCAGCAGTTACTCGATATCGGGGATCTACGAGCAGTACTTC	CASSYSISGIYEQYF
TRBV3-1/TRBV3-2	15	TRBD1	-	TRBJ1-6	TGTGCCAGCAGCCAAGAGACAGGGGGTAATTCACCCCTCCACTTT	CASSQETGGNSPLHF
TRBV6-5	13	-	many	TRBJ2-3	TGTGCCAGCAGCTCCCGACTGACAGATACGCAGTATTTT	CASSSRLTDTQYF